These 9 T cell receptor beta chains originate from one sample sequenced in a study of cytomegalovirus exposure and HLA in healthy donors. In the PCR, 60 Vbeta and 13 Jbeta primers were used. Produced via immunoSEQ multiplex PCR; TCRdb's table is partial and in-frame only. The profile covers about 180,000 clones, with roughly 82% appearing a single time and more than 1.5% taken by the ten largest. The material sequenced was PBMCs. Receptors were obtained from a man in his forties or fifties in good health and CMV-seronegative.

This clone was detected only a few times. The chain combines TRBV21-1 with TRBJ2-3; the table's TRBD1 call for D was not verified on the DNA. TRBV21-1 is flagged as a pseudogene. This CDR3 is built from 17 residues. The CDR3 bases are TGTGCCAGCAGTCAAAGGTACCAGGGGCCTTCCACAGATACGCAGTATTTT. Amino acid sequence: CASSQRYQGPSTDTQYF.

The rearrangement uses TRBV28 and TRBJ1-2; no reliable D call. From germline, CDR1 is MDHEN and CDR2 SYDVKM. V lost 7 bases and J 0 bases, leaving 6 bases between the germline ends. The CDR3 is 12 amino acids. The CDR3 loop is CASTGSNYGYTF. The DNA of the CDR3 is TGTGCCAGCACGGGGTCTAACTATGGCTACACCTTC.

The chain carries TRBV4-3 and TRBJ2-7; D is undetermined. Germline loops: CDR1 LGHNA, CDR2 YSLEER. The length of the CDR3 is 14 residues. V was pared by 0 bases and J by 0 bases, with 6 bases between. CDR3 residues: CASSQDRSSYEQYF. The DNA of the CDR3 is TGCGCCAGCAGCCAAGACCGCAGCTCCTACGAGCAGTACTTC.

V is TRBV28 and J is TRBJ1-2; no firm D call. The CDR3 runs 15 residues. Per germline, CDR1 MDHEN and CDR2 SYDVKM. V lost 4 bases and J lost 6, with 18 bases in between. The CDR3 protein is CASSSYSPGPHGYTF. DNA of the CDR3: TGTGCCAGCAGTTCCTATTCGCCCGGTCCTCATGGCTACACCTTC.

This clone was counted a few times. The chain joins TRBV4-3 to TRBJ1-3, with D hard to call. The V end was cut by 4 bases, the J end by 0 bases, with 13 bases between. There are 16 residues in the CDR3. Per the germline V gene, CDR1 is LGHNA and CDR2 is YSLEER. The CDR3 region has the DNA TGCGCCAGCAGCCGCTCCCGACTGAACTCTGGAAACACCATATATTTT. It codes for CASSRSRLNSGNTIYF.

The genes are TRBV5-1 and TRBJ2-7; D not resolved. Trimming left V 0 bases short and J 5 bases short, with 9 bases between. This CDR3 is built from 13 residues. The germline gives CDR1 SGHRS, CDR2 YFSETQ. As DNA, the CDR3 is TGCGCCAGCAGCTTGGTATTGGCAGACGAGCAGTACTTC. Translating gives CASSLVLADEQYF.

The chain uses TRBV5-1 and TRBJ2-1; 7 bases are shared with TRBD2. Looked up from germline, CDR1 is SGHRS and CDR2 is YFSETQ. The V and J ends lost 4 bases and 10 bases, in that order; junction bases with no gene match: 5. CDR3 length: 12 residues. This CDR3 reads CASSLGAGEQFF. The DNA for the CDR3 is TGCGCCAGCAGCCTTGGAGCGGGGGAGCAGTTCTTC.

This chain joins TRBV7-2 and TRBJ2-2; D possibly corresponds to TRBD2 (7 bases). CDR3 length equals 15 residues. V dropped 3 bases and J dropped 0 bases, with 8 bases sitting between them. The germline V gene has CDR1 SGHTA and CDR2 FQGNSA. The CDR3 bases are TGTGCCAGCAGCTTGGGGGGGCCGAACACCGGGGAGCTGTTTTTT. Protein sequence: CASSLGGPNTGELFF. The entire variable domain, with the rest obtained from reference TRBV7-2 and TRBJ2-2, is as follows: GAGVSQSPSNKVTEKGKDVELRCDPISGHTALYWYRQSLGQGLEFLIYFQGNSAPDKSGLPSDRFSAERTGGSVSTLTIQRTQQEDSAVYLCASSLGGPNTGELFFGEGSRLTVL.

The chain links TRBV19 to TRBJ2-3; possible D gene TRBD2, 5 bases. The CDR3 runs to 16 residues. CDR1 is LNHDA, CDR2 SQIVND, per germline (reference sequence). V was cut by 7 bases and J by 4 bases, with 21 bases left in between. CDR3 bases: TGTGCCAGTACCGATACGGGCCTCAGGCGGGCAGATACGCAGTATTTT. The encoded protein is CASTDTGLRRADTQYF. The full variable domain, completed using reference TRBV19 and TRBJ2-3, is DGGITQSPKYLFRKEGQNVTLSCEQNLNHDAMYWYRQDPGQGLRLIYYSQIVNDFQKGDIAEGYSVSREKKESFPLTVTSAQKNPTAFYLCASTDTGLRRADTQYFGPGTRLTVL.